A selection of T cell receptor beta chains follows, all from one sample in a study of blood T cell repertoires in COVID-19. The repertoire was sequenced with immunoSEQ multiplex PCR; TCRdb's copy has only in-frame clones and lacks some. The sample lists around 310,000 clones, about nine tenths seen once, with around 9% in the top ten. Sequenced material: PBMCs or T cells enriched from blood (not recorded which). The source of these receptors is a woman under 40 who had recovered from COVID-19. The CDR3 runs from the conserved cysteine through the conserved F or W. The D gene is left open where the match is weak. Not every row has a clone size; where given, it reads once, few, many or a size class.

>TRBV7-9|18|TRBD1|-|TRBJ1-6
TGTGCCAGCAGCTTGTACCGGGACAGGGGCCTTTATAATTCACCCCTCCACTTT
CASSLYRDRGLYNSPLHF
>TRBV6-2/TRBV6-3|11|-|-|TRBJ2-1
TGTGCCAGCAGTTATCCGAGTGAGCAGTTCTTC
CASSYPSEQFF
>TRBV10-3|15|-|few|TRBJ1-6
TGTGCCATCAGTGAGTTCCCAGGTTCGGATTCACCCCTCCACTTT
CAISEFPGSDSPLHF
>TRBV6-5|15|TRBD2|-|TRBJ2-1
TGTGCCAGCAGCCTTACTAGCGGGAGGGCCCATGAGCAGTTCTTC
CASSLTSGRAHEQFF
>TRBV6-4|15|-|once|TRBJ1-2
TGTGCCAGCAGGCCGGGACACCTCACTAACTATGGCTACACCTTC
CASRPGHLTNYGYTF
>TRBV4-1|14|-|once|TRBJ2-5
TGCGCCAGCAGCCAAGAAGGTGCGGGGGAGACCCAGTACTTC
CASSQEGAGETQYF
>TRBV5-6|15|-|-|TRBJ2-7
TGTGCCAGCAGCTTGGGTGGAGCGCACTCCTACGAGCAGTACTTC
CASSLGGAHSYEQYF
>TRBV11-2|16|-|-|TRBJ2-4
TGTGCCAGCAGCCCAGGAGGGGCCGCAGCCAAAAACATTCAGTACTTC
CASSPGGAAAKNIQYF
>TRBV28|12|-|-|TRBJ2-1
TGTGCCAGCAGCGTCGGAGGCAATGAGCAGTTCTTC
CASSVGGNEQFF
>TRBV27|13|-|-|TRBJ1-6
TGTGCCAGCAGTTTATCCGATAATTCACCCCTCCACTTT
CASSLSDNSPLHF
>TRBV4-2|14|-|-|TRBJ2-3
TGTGCCAGCAGCCCTATAACCGAGACAGATACGCAGTATTTT
CASSPITETDTQYF
>TRBV4-3|15|-|-|TRBJ2-7
TGCGCCAGCAGCCAATGGGGAGCTGGCTCCTACGAGCAGTACTTC
CASSQWGAGSYEQYF
>TRBV9|17|TRBD1|-|TRBJ2-1
TGTGCCAGCAGCACCGTCGAGGGGGCGATGATGAACAATGAGCAGTTCTTC
CASSTVEGAMMNNEQFF
>TRBV19|19|TRBD2|-|TRBJ2-1
TGTGCCTCGACCACATGGACTAGCGGGAGATCGGGGTTCAACAATGAGCAGTTCTTC
CASTTWTSGRSGFNNEQFF
>TRBV3-1/TRBV3-2|17|TRBD2|few|TRBJ2-1
TGTGCCAGCAGCCAAGACCTCAGCGGGAGGGCCATGAATGAGCAGTTCTTC
CASSQDLSGRAMNEQFF
>TRBV19|12|TRBD1|-|TRBJ1-5
TGTGCCAGTAGTGGACAGGGCCAGCCCCAGCATTTT
CASSGQGQPQHF
>TRBV7-9|13|-|-|TRBJ1-3
TGTGCCAGCAGCAAGGGGGTTGGAAACACCATATATTTT
CASSKGVGNTIYF
>TRBV6-5|14|-|-|TRBJ2-7
TGTGCCAGCAGCTCGGACAGACAGGCCTACGAGCAGTACTTC
CASSSDRQAYEQYF
>TRBV28|20|-|-|TRBJ1-1
TGTGCCAGCAGTTTATTCGGACAGCAGTCCGGGTTTTATGTGAACACTGAAGCTTTCTTT
CASSLFGQQSGFYVNTEAFF
>TRBV24-1|15|-|-|TRBJ1-5
TGTGCCACCAGTGATTTGGTAGGGGTCAATCAGCCCCAGCATTTT
CATSDLVGVNQPQHF
>TRBV7-2|17|TRBD1|-|TRBJ1-1
TGTGCCAGCAGCTTAGTTAGGACCGGGACAGGGGGCGGGGAAGCTTTCTTT
CASSLVRTGTGGGEAFF
>TRBV5-8|19|TRBD2|once|TRBJ2-2
TGTGCCAGCAGCTTGGCGCCCCTAGCGGGGTTCATGGACACCGGGGAGCTGTTTTTT
CASSLAPLAGFMDTGELFF
>TRBV12-5|14|-|-|TRBJ1-1
TGTGCTAGTGGTTTAATCAGGGAGGTCACTGAAGCTTTCTTT
CASGLIREVTEAFF
>TRBV29-1|16|TRBD2|-|TRBJ2-1
TGCAGCGGAGGACTAGCGGGAATTAGCTCCTACAATGAGCAGTTCTTC
CSGGLAGISSYNEQFF
>TRBV11-2|16|TRBD2|-|TRBJ2-1
TGTGCCAGCAGCTCAACCGGGACTAGGATCTCCCATGAGCAGTTCTTC
CASSSTGTRISHEQFF
>TRBV25-1|12|-|-|TRBJ1-2
TGTGCCAGCAGCAGGGATAACTATGGCTACACCTTC
CASSRDNYGYTF
>TRBV11-2|16|-|-|TRBJ2-1
TGTGCCAGCAGCTTAGTACTAGCCCCCTTCTACAATGAGCAGTTCTTC
CASSLVLAPFYNEQFF
>TRBV12-5|17|-|-|TRBJ1-1
TGTGCTAGTGGTTTAGAGTCGGTGGGGGCACCTAGTCGGGAAGCTTTCTTT
CASGLESVGAPSREAFF
>TRBV7-9|18|TRBD1|-|TRBJ1-1
TGTGCCAGCAGCTCCCACGTGGGGACAGATCTCCAGGTAACTGAAGCTTTCTTT
CASSSHVGTDLQVTEAFF
>TRBV2|16|-|-|TRBJ2-7
TGTGCCAGCGGGGGACAACTCCCCCTGAACTCCTACGAGCAGTACTTC
CASGGQLPLNSYEQYF
>TRBV28|13|-|-|TRBJ2-3
TGTGCCAGCAGCCTTGGGACTTTCTATACGCAGTATTTT
CASSLGTFYTQYF
>TRBV6-5|13|TRBD1|-|TRBJ1-2
TGTGCCAGCATCAGCGGACAGGGCTATGGCTACACCTTC
CASISGQGYGYTF
>TRBV5-1|15|-|-|TRBJ2-7
TGCGCCAGCAGCCTGGAGGAGCGGAGCTGGTACGAGCAGTACTTC
CASSLEERSWYEQYF
>TRBV5-6|18|TRBD2|-|TRBJ2-3
TGTGCCAGCAGCTTTCTCGGGACTAGCGGGGGAGGCACAGATACGCAGTATTTT
CASSFLGTSGGGTDTQYF
>TRBV28|15|-|-|TRBJ1-2
TGTGCCAGCAGTTTCCCGGAGGGCTACTATAGCGGCTACACCTTC
CASSFPEGYYSGYTF
>TRBV5-4|16|TRBD1|-|TRBJ1-4
TGTGCCAGCAGCTATATAAAAGGGGGCGGAGATGAAAAACTGTTTTTT
CASSYIKGGGDEKLFF
>TRBV18|15|TRBD2|-|TRBJ2-3
TGTGCCAGCTCACCCTATAGCGGGGCGGGTCATACGCAGTATTTT
CASSPYSGAGHTQYF
>TRBV18|15|TRBD1|-|TRBJ1-1
TGTGCCAGCTCACCGTCTACAGGGGGTCAGACTGAAGCTTTCTTT
CASSPSTGGQTEAFF
>TRBV19|14|-|-|TRBJ1-2
TGTGCCGGAGCCGGGGGGGATCGAAACTATGGCTACACCTTC
CAGAGGDRNYGYTF
>TRBV15|16|TRBD1|few|TRBJ2-7
TGTGCCACCAGCAGAGATCAAGGGACAGCCATCTACGAGCAGTACTTC
CATSRDQGTAIYEQYF
>TRBV19|17|-|-|TRBJ2-1
TGTGCCAGTAGAAGGTCAGTCCTCTTTGGCCCGGAGAATGAGCAGTTCTTC
CASRRSVLFGPENEQFF
>TRBV6-5|14|-|once|TRBJ1-1
TGTGCCAGCAGTTTCACAGGTCGAAGCGGGGAAGCTTTCTTT
CASSFTGRSGEAFF
>TRBV10-3|13|TRBD2|-|TRBJ2-7
TGTGCCATCAGTGAGCGGGGGGCCTACGAGCAGTACTTC
CAISERGAYEQYF
>TRBV7-3|17|TRBD2|once|TRBJ2-2
TGTGCCAGCAGCTTAAATAGCGGGAGCCTTCGTATCGGGGAGCTGTTTTTT
CASSLNSGSLRIGELFF
>TRBV6-4|13|-|-|TRBJ1-5
TGTGCCAGCAGTTCCCAGAGCAATCAGCCCCAGCATTTT
CASSSQSNQPQHF
>TRBV19|16|-|-|TRBJ1-5
TGTGCCAGTAGTATAAGGGGGGGGACGAGCAATCAGCCCCAGCATTTT
CASSIRGGTSNQPQHF
>TRBV7-6|18|-|-|TRBJ2-1
TGTGCCAGCAGCGTGCCCGGGCTGAGGGGGTACCCCTACAATGAGCAGTTCTTC
CASSVPGLRGYPYNEQFF
>TRBV4-1|18|TRBD2|-|TRBJ2-1
TGCGCCAGCAGCCAAAGCGGGACTAGCGGGAGAAGGTACAATGAGCAGTTCTTC
CASSQSGTSGRRYNEQFF
>TRBV4-2|16|-|-|TRBJ1-6
TGTGCCAGCAGCCAAGAATCCCACGGACTTAATTCACCCCTCCACTTT
CASSQESHGLNSPLHF